This T cell receptor beta chain was documented in a study of T-cell memory formation after mild COVID-19. V shed 2 bases and J shed 5 bases, with 10 bases lying between them. Germline values: CDR1 SGHNT, CDR2 YYREEE (reference sequence). The CDR3 covers 13 residues. This clonotype was found a few times. Antigen specificity is unknown. Researchers used 5'RACE with constant-segment primers to make TCR alpha and TCR beta cDNA libraries that carry sample barcodes and UMIs. TCRdb called the 5' RACE reads again in MiXCR, with one record for every CDR3 protein. The sample records just under 350,000 distinct CDR3 sequences, approximately 13% being singletons. Broader study findings: Shrinking CD4+ clones were chiefly CM and EM; CD8+ ones were chiefly EMRA. Pre-infection memory carried some responding clones, suggesting that cross-reactive memory joined. Balance between CD4 and CD8 was seen in clones contracting day 15 to 85, and a CD4+ lean was seen in later expanders.

Material: PBMCs or a T cell subset sorted from them (not recorded which). The chain is built from TRBV5-4 and TRBJ1-1; D call uncertain. The sequence was obtained from a man aged 18 to 29 who had mild COVID-19 (a few samples of this study predate the infection). Cell type and time point are not known. CDR3 protein: CASSLRGETEAFF. CDR3 DNA: TGTGCCAGCAGCTTACGGGGAGAGACTGAAGCTTTCTTT.